This TCR beta chain was captured by sequencing in a study of early T cells in non-severe SARS-CoV-2 infection. Individual cDNA molecules each received unique molecular identifiers attached to them. TCRdb reanalysed the 5' RACE reads using MiXCR and keeps one entry per CDR3 protein. The sample has about 36,000 distinct CDR3 sequences, more than 8% seen once. This clonotype was detected many times. This clonotype originated in an adult who was a healthcare worker with PCR-confirmed SARS-CoV-2 infection or an uninfected control (not recorded which). Sequencing used whole blood.

CDR3 in amino acids: CASSPTGGEQYF. DNA of the CDR3: TGTGCCAGCAGCCCAACAGGGGGCGAGCAGTACTTC. This chain links TRBV13 with TRBJ2-7; 8 positions match TRBD1. The trim removed 5 bases at V and 6 bases at J, leaving 3 bases unmatched. Germline CDR1 is PRHDT and CDR2 is FYEKMQ (reference sequence). The CDR3 is made up of 12 amino acids.